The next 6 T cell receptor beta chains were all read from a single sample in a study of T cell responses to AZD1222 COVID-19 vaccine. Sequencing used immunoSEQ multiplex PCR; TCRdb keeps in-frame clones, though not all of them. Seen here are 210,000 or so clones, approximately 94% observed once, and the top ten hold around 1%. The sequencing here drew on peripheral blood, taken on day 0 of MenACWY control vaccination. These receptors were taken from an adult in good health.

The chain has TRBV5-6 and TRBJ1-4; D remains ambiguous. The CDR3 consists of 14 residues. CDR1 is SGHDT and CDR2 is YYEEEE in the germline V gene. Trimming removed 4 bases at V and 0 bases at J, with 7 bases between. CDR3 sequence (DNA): TGTGCCAGCAGCGACCGGCCAACTAATGAAAAACTGTTTTTT. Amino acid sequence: CASSDRPTNEKLFF.

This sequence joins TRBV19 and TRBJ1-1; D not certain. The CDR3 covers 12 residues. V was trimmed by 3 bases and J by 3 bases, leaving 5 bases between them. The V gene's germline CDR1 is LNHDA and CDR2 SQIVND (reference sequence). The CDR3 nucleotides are TGTGCCAGTAGTATTGGGCACACTGAAGCTTTCTTT. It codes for CASSIGHTEAFF.

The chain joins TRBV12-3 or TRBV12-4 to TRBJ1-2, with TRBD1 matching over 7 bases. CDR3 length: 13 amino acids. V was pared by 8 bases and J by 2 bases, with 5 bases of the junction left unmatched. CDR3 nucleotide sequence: TGTGCCAGCGCAGGGGGTTGGAACTATGGCTACACCTTC. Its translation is CASAGGWNYGYTF.

CDR3 coding DNA: TGTGCCAGCAGCTTGTACGGGGGAACCACAGATACGCAGTATTTT. Translated, it gives CASSLYGGTTDTQYF. The gene calls are TRBV5-8 and TRBJ2-3; a possible D gene is TRBD2 (6 bases). Germline V CDR1 and CDR2: SGHTS, YDEGEE. The CDR3 sequence is 15 residues long. Trimming shortened V by 1 base and J by 2 bases, and 11 bases separated the two germline ends.

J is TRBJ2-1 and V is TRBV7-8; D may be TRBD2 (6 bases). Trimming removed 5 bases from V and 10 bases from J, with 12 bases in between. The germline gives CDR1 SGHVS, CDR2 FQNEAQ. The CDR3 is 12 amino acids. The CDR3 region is CASSEIAGEQFF. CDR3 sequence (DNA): TGTGCCAGCAGCGAGATCGCGGGGGAGCAGTTCTTC.

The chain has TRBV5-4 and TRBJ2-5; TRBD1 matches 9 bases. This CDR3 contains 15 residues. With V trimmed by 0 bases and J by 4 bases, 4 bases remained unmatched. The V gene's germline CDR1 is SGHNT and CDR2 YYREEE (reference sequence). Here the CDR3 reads CASSLEGQGGETQYF. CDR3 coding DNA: TGTGCCAGCAGCTTGGAGGGACAGGGAGGAGAGACCCAGTACTTC.